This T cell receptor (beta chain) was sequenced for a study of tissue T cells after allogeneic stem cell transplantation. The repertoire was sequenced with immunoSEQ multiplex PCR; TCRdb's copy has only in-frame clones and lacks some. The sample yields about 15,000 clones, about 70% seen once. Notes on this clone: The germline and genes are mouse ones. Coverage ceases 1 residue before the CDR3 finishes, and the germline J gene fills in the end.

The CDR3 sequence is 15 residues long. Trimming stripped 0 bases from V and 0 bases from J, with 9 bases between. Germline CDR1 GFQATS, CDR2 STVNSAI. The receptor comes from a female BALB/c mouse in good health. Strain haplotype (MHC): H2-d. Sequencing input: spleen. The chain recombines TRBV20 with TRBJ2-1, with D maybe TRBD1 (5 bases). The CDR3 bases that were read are TGTGGTGCTAGGGAATCGACAGATAACTATGCTGAGCAGTTC. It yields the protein CGARESTDNYAEQF. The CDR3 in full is CGARESTDNYAEQFF.